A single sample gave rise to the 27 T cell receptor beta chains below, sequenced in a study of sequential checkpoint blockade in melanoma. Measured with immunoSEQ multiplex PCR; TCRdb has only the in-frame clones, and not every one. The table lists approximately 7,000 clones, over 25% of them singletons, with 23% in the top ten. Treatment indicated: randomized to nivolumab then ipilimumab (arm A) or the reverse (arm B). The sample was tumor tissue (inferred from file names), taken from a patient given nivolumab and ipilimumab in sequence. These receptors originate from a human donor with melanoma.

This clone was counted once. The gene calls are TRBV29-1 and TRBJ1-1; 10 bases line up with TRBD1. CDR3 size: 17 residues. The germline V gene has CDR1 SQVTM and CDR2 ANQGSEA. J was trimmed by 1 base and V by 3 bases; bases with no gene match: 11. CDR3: CSVELSGTGVANTEAFF. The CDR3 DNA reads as TGCAGCGTTGAGCTCTCCGGGACAGGGGTGGCGAACACTGAAGCTTTCTTT.

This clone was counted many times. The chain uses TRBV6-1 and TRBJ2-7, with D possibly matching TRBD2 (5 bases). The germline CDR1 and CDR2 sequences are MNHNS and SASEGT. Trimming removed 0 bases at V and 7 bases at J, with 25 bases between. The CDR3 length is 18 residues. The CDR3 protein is CASSEAPWWELPRVEQYF. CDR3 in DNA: TGTGCCAGCAGTGAAGCGCCCTGGTGGGAACTGCCGCGGGTGGAGCAGTACTTC.

The CDR3 nucleotides are TGCAGCGTTGAGACAGGGGGCGAAAAAAGCGGGAGGGCCGCCTACGAGCAGTACTTC. Amino acids: CSVETGGEKSGRAAYEQYF. The J gene is TRBJ2-7, the V gene TRBV29-1; D might be TRBD1 or TRBD2, each matching 10 bases. The CDR3 covers 19 residues. Trimming pared 3 bases from V and 2 bases from J, leaving 29 bases between. Germline V gene data show CDR1 as SQVTM and CDR2 as ANQGSEA.

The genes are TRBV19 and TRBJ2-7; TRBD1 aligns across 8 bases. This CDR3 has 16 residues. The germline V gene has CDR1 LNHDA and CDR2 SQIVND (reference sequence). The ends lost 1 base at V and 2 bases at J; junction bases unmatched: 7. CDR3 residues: CASSIGRTGIPYEQYF. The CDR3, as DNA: TGTGCCAGTAGTATAGGAAGGACAGGGATCCCCTACGAGCAGTACTTC.

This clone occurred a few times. DNA of the CDR3: TGTGCCAGCAAGCCTCGGGCCCCAGGAGGCGAGCAGTACTTC. Its protein product is CASKPRAPGGEQYF. V is TRBV12-5 and J is TRBJ2-7; a possible D gene is TRBD2 (5 bases). This CDR3 is 14 amino acids long. Germline loops: CDR1 LGHNT, CDR2 FRNRAP.

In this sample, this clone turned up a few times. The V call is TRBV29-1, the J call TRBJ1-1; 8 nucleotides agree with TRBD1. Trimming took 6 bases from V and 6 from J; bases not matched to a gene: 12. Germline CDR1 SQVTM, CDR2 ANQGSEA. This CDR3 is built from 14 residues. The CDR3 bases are TGCAGCGTGACCCGGACAGGGACGAGGGCTGAAGCTTTCTTT. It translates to CSVTRTGTRAEAFF.

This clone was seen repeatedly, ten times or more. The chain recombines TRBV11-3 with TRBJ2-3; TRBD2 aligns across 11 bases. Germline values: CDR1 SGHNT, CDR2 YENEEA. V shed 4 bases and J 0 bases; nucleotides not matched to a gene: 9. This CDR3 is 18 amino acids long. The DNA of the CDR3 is TGTGCCAGCAGCTCAATGGGGGGGACTAGCGGAAGCACAGATACGCAGTATTTT. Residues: CASSSMGGTSGSTDTQYF.

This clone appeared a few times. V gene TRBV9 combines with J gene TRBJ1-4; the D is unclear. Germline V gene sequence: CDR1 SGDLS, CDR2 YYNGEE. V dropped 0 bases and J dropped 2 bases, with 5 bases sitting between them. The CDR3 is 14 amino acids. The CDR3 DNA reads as TGTGCCAGCAGCGTAGCCGTGACTAATGAAAAACTGTTTTTT. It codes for CASSVAVTNEKLFF.

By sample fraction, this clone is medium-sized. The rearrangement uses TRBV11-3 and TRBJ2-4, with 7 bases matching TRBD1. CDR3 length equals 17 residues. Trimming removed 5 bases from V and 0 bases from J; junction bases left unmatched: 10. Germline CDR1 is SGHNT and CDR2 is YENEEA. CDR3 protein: CASSDPGQRVAKNIQYF. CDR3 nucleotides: TGTGCCAGCAGCGATCCGGGACAGCGAGTAGCCAAAAACATTCAGTACTTC.

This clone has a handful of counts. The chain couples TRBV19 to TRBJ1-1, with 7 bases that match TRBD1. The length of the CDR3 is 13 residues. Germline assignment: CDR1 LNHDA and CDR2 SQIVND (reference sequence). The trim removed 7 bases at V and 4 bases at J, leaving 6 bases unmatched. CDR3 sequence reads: CASTYRGFTEAFF. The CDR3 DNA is TGTGCCAGTACTTACAGGGGTTTCACTGAAGCTTTCTTT.

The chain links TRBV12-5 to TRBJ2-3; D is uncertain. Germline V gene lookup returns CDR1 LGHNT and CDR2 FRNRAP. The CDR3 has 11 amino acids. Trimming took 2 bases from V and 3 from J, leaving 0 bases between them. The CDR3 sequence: CASGLTDTQYF. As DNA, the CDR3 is TGTGCTAGTGGTTTGACAGATACGCAGTATTTT. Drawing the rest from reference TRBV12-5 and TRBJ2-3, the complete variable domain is DARVTQTPRHKVTEMGQEVTMRCQPILGHNTVFWYRQTMMQGLELLAYFRNRAPLDDSGMPKDRFSAEMPDATLATLKIQPSEPRDSAVYFCASGLTDTQYFGPGTRLTVL.

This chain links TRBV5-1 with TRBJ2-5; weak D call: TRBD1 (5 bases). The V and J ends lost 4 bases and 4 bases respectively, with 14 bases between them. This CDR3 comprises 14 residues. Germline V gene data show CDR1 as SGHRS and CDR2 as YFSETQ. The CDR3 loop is CASSEGVSGETQYF. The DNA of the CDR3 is TGCGCCAGCAGCGAAGGGGTTTCAGGAGAGACCCAGTACTTC.

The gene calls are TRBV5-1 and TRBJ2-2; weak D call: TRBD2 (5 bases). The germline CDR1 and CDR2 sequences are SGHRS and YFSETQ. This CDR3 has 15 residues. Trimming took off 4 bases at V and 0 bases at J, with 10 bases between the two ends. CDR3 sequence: CASSPKDSNTGELFF. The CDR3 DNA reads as TGCGCCAGCAGCCCAAAGGACTCGAACACCGGGGAGCTGTTTTTT.

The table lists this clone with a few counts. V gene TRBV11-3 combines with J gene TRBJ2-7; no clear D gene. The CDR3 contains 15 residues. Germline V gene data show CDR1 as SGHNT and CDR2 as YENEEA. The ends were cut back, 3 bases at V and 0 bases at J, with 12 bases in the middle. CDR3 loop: CASSLWTVSSYEQYF. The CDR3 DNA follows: TGTGCCAGCAGCTTGTGGACCGTTTCCTCCTACGAGCAGTACTTC.

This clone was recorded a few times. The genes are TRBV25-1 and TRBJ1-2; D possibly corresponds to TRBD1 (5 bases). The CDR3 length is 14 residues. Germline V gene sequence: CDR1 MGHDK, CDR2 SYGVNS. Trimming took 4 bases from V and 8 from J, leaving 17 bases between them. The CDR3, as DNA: TGTGCCAGCAGTGGAGGGACCTCGGTTGGGGGCTACACCTTC. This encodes CASSGGTSVGGYTF.

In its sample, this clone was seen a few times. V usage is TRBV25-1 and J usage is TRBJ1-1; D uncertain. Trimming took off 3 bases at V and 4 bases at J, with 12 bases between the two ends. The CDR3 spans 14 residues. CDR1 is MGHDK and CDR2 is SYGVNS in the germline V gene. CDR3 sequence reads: CASSDTGWGTEAFF. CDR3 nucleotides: TGTGCCAGCAGTGATACGGGTTGGGGCACTGAAGCTTTCTTT.

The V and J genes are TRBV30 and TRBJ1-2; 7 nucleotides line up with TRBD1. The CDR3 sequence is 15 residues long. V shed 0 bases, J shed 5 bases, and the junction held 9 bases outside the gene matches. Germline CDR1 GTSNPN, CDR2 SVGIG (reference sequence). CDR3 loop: CAWSVAGTAQYGYTF. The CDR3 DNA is TGTGCCTGGAGTGTAGCCGGGACAGCCCAATATGGCTACACCTTC.

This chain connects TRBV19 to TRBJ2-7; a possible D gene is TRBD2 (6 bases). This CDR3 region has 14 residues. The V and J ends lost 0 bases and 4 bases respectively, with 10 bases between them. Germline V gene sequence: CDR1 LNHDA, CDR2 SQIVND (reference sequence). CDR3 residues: CASSIDLGLYEQYF. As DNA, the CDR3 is TGTGCCAGTAGTATAGATTTGGGACTTTACGAGCAGTACTTC. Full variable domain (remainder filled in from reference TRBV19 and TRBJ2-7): DGGITQSPKYLFRKEGQNVTLSCEQNLNHDAMYWYRQDPGQGLRLIYYSQIVNDFQKGDIAEGYSVSREKKESFPLTVTSAQKNPTAFYLCASSIDLGLYEQYFGPGTRLTVT.

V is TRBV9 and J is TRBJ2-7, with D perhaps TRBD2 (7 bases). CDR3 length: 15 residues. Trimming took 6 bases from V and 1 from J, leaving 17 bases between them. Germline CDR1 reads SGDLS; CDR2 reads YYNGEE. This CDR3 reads CASTSGTSISYEQYF. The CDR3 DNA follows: TGTGCCAGCACCAGCGGGACATCAATATCCTACGAGCAGTACTTC. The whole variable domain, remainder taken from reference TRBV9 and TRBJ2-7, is DSGVTQTPKHLITATGQRVTLRCSPRSGDLSVYWYQQSLDQGLQFLIQYYNGEERAKGNILERFSAQQFPDLHSELNLSSLELGDSALYFCASTSGTSISYEQYFGPGTRLTVT.

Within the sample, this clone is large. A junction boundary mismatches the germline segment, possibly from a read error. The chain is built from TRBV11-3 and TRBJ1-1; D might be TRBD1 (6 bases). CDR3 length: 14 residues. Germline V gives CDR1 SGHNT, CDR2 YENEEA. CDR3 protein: CASTLEGGTTEAFF. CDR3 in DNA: TGTGCCAGCACCTTAGAAGGGGGGACCACTGAAGCTTTCTTT.

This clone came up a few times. The CDR3: CATSPGSAGNTIYF. CDR3 DNA sequence: TGTGCCACCTCACCGGGGTCGGCTGGAAACACCATATATTTT. The V and J genes are TRBV15 and TRBJ1-3; D remains unclear. Germline V gene sequence: CDR1 LNHNV, CDR2 YYDKDF (reference sequence). CDR3 length: 14 amino acids. Trimming pared 8 bases from V and 2 bases from J, leaving 13 bases between.

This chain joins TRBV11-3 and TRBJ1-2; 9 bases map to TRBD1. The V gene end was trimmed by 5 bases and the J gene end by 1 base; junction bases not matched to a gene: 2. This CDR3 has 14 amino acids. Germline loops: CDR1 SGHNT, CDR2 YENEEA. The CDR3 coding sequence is TGTGCCAGCAGCCCGACAGGGGGTAACTATGGCTACACCTTC. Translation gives CASSPTGGNYGYTF.

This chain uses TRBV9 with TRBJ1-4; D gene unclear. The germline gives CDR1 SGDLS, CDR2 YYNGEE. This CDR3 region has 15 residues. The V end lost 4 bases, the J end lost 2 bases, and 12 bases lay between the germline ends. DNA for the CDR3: TGTGCCAGCAGCCCAGGAGACGGCACTAATGAAAAACTGTTTTTT. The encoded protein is CASSPGDGTNEKLFF.

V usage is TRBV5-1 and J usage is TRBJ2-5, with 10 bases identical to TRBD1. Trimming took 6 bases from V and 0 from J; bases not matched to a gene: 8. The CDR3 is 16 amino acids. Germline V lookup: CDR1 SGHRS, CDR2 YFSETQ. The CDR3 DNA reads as TGCGCCAGCACCCGAGGGGGACAGGGGTACCAAGAGACCCAGTACTTC. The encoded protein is CASTRGGQGYQETQYF.

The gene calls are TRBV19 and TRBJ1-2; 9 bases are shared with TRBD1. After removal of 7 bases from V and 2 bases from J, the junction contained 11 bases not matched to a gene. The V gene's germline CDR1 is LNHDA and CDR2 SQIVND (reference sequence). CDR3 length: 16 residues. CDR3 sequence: CASIPSTGGLNYGYTF. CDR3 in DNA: TGTGCCAGTATCCCGTCAACAGGGGGCCTAAACTATGGCTACACCTTC.

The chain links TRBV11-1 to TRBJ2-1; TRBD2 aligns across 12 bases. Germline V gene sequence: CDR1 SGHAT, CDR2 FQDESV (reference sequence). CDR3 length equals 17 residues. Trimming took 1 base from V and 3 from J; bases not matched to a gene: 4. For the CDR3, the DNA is TGTGCCAGCAGCTTAGAGACTAGCGGGAGTAGCTACAATGAGCAGTTCTTC. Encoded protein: CASSLETSGSSYNEQFF.

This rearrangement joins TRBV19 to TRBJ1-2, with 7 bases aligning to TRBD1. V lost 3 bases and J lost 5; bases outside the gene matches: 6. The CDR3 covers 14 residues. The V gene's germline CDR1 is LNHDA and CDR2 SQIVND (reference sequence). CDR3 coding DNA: TGTGCCAGTAGTATGGAGGGGACAGATTATGGCTACACCTTC. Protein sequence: CASSMEGTDYGYTF.